The 10 T cell receptor beta chains below were found in one sample sequenced in a study of PD-1 blockade in classical Hodgkin lymphoma. Each patient experienced a relapse that followed autologous stem cell transplantation, and brentuximab vedotin exposure varied. The method was immunoSEQ multiplex PCR; TCRdb's version includes in-frame clones alone and lacks a portion of them. Of about 97,000 clones in the sample, around four fifths are singletons; the top ten hold less than 15%. The source material was peripheral blood mononuclear cells (PBMCs), sampled at baseline. The receptors were gathered from a human donor with classical Hodgkin lymphoma.

J is TRBJ1-2 and V is TRBV10-3; TRBD1 is a possible D gene (6 bases). V was trimmed by 4 bases and J by 4 bases, leaving 19 bases between them. Germline V CDR1 and CDR2: ENHRY, SYGVKD. The CDR3 is made up of 16 amino acids. The CDR3 DNA sequence: TGTGCCATCAGTGTGTCAAGGGGGGACCCCCTCTATGGCTACACCTTC. Protein: CAISVSRGDPLYGYTF.

The rearrangement joins TRBV7-9 to TRBJ2-5, with TRBD2 matching over 7 bases. The CDR3 consists of 13 residues. Germline CDR1 SEHNR, CDR2 FQNEAQ (reference sequence). V trimming: 3 bases; J trimming: 5 bases; junction bases outside the gene matches: 3. The CDR3 sequence: CASSLSAGETQYF. CDR3 nucleotide sequence: TGTGCCAGCAGCTTGTCAGCGGGGGAGACCCAGTACTTC.

The rearrangement links TRBV7-2 to TRBJ2-4; D call uncertain. CDR1 SGHTA and CDR2 FQGNSA come from the germline V gene. This CDR3 region has 16 residues. V gave up 5 bases and J gave up 0 bases, with 14 bases separating them. CDR3 in DNA: TGTGCCAGCAGCCTGGACGGCCACGTAGCCAAAAACATTCAGTACTTC. Protein: CASSLDGHVAKNIQYF.

The chain is built from TRBV6-5 and TRBJ2-5; 7 nucleotides match TRBD1. The V and J ends lost 6 bases and 1 base, in that order; junction bases with no gene match: 2. The CDR3 spans 13 residues. The germline V gene encodes CDR1 MNHEY and CDR2 SVGAGI. The CDR3 is CASSRQGQETQYF. DNA for the CDR3: TGTGCCAGCAGCCGACAGGGCCAAGAGACCCAGTACTTC.

The chain recombines TRBV9 with TRBJ2-3, with no clear D. V lost 0 bases to trimming and J lost 6 bases, with 11 bases between them. The CDR3 is 14 residues long. CDR1 is SGDLS, CDR2 YYNGEE, per germline. CDR3 sequence (DNA): TGTGCCAGCAGCGTAGTAGTTACTGGCGATACGCAGTATTTT. This codes for CASSVVVTGDTQYF.

The genes are TRBV10-1 and TRBJ2-7, with a possible D match to TRBD2 (5 bases). The CDR3 loop spans 14 amino acids. V was shortened by 0 bases and J by 2 bases, with 8 bases between the two germline ends. CDR1 is WNHNN and CDR2 is SYGVQD in the germline V gene (reference sequence). This chain's CDR3 is CASSESPGTYEQYF. CDR3 bases: TGCGCCAGCAGTGAGTCGCCGGGGACCTACGAGCAGTACTTC.

The gene calls are TRBV5-6 and TRBJ2-1; 11 bases line up with TRBD1. The V and J ends lost 2 bases and 7 bases, in that order; junction bases with no gene match: 5. Germline CDR1 reads SGHDT; CDR2 reads YYEEEE. The CDR3 is made up of 15 amino acids. DNA of the CDR3: TGTGCCAGCAGCTTTCCCGGACAGGGGGCGAATGAGCAGTTCTTC. This encodes CASSFPGQGANEQFF.

This clone was seen only once. The chain joins TRBV18 to TRBJ1-2, with D unclear. The germline V gene encodes CDR1 KGHSH and CDR2 LQKENI. V dropped 3 bases and J dropped 6 bases, with 11 bases sitting between them. This CDR3 comprises 13 residues. CDR3 region: CASSPSFDNGYTF. The CDR3 bases are TGTGCCAGCTCACCGAGTTTTGATAATGGCTACACCTTC.

The gene calls are TRBV4-3 and TRBJ2-1; D gene uncertain. The CDR3 extends over 15 amino acids. From germline, CDR1 is LGHNA and CDR2 YSLEER. The ends were cut back, 1 base at V and 13 bases at J, with 20 bases in the middle. CDR3 amino acids: CASSQGYGYSLGQFF. The CDR3 bases are TGCGCCAGCAGCCAAGGGTACGGCTACTCTCTCGGCCAGTTCTTC.

Sample share makes this clone medium-sized. V is TRBV11-1 and J is TRBJ2-3, with D possibly called TRBD1 or TRBD2 (6 bases each). With 4 bases removed from V and 5 bases from J, the gap between germline ends came to 19 bases. Germline CDR1 and CDR2: SGHAT and FQDESV (reference sequence). The CDR3 extends over 16 amino acids. This CDR3 is CASSWGAGGGLDTQYF. CDR3 in DNA: TGTGCCAGCAGCTGGGGGGCTGGGGGTGGGCTAGATACGCAGTATTTT.